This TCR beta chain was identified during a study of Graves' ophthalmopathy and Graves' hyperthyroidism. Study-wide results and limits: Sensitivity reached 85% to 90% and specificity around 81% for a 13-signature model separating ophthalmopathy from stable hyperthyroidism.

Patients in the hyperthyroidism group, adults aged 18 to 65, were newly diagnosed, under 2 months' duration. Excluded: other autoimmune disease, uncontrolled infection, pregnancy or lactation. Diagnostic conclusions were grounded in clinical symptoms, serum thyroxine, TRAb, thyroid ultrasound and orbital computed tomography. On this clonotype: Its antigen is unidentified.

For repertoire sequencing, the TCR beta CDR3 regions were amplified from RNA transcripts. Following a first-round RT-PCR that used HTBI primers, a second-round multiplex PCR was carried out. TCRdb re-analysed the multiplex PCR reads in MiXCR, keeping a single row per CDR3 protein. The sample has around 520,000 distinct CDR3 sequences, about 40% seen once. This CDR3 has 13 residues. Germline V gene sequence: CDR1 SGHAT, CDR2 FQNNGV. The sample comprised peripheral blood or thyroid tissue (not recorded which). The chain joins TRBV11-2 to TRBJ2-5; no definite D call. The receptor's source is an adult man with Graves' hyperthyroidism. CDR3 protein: CASPPPHQETQYF. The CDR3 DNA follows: TGTGCTAGCCCCCCTCCCCACCAAGAGACCCAGTACTTC.